The 27 T cell receptor beta chains below were found in one sample sequenced in a study of T cell repertoires in cytomegalovirus infection. TCRdb re-called the reads with MiXCR, one entry per CDR3 protein. The sample has hundreds of thousands of distinct CDR3 sequences; around 32% are singletons. Their specific antigens are unknown. The sequenced sample was cultured PBMCs, obtained from culture after CMV antigen stimulation. These TCRs come from a human donor in good health (CMV status not recorded). Some clones in this sample may be carry-over from other donors' samples.

This chain connects TRBV27 to TRBJ2-1; possible D gene TRBD1, 6 bases. This CDR3 contains 15 residues. With 2 bases removed from V and 8 bases from J, the gap between germline ends came to 16 bases. Germline CDR1 is MNHEY and CDR2 is SMNVEV (reference sequence). The CDR3 is CASSLRARAGDEQFF. CDR3 in DNA: TGTGCCAGCAGTTTACGGGCCAGGGCAGGGGATGAGCAGTTCTTC.

The chain recombines TRBV20-1 with TRBJ2-7; D could derive from TRBD1 or TRBD2 (6 bases each). V was trimmed by 3 bases and J by 4 bases, leaving 19 bases between them. Germline values: CDR1 DFQATT, CDR2 SNEGSKA (reference sequence). The CDR3 runs to 15 residues. CDR3 in amino acids: CSASGRSSGAYEQYF. DNA for the CDR3: TGCAGTGCTAGCGGGCGGTCATCGGGGGCGTACGAGCAGTACTTC.

This clonotype came up many times. V and J are TRBV7-2 and TRBJ2-3; weak D call: TRBD2 (6 bases). V gave up 1 base and J gave up 3 bases, with 14 bases separating them. The CDR3 length is 16 residues. Germline V gene data show CDR1 as SGHTA and CDR2 as FQGNSA. Here the CDR3 DNA reads TGTGCCAGCAGCTTAGGGGGGGTTAGCGAGACAGATACGCAGTATTTT. Residues: CASSLGGVSETDTQYF.

The chain carries TRBV12-3 or TRBV12-4 and TRBJ1-5; 7 bases line up with TRBD1. The V and J ends lost 5 bases and 6 bases, in that order; junction bases with no gene match: 7. This CDR3 contains 14 residues. The CDR3 DNA reads as TGTGCCAGCAGTCCCACAGGGGCGGGTCAGCCCCAGCATTTT. Residues: CASSPTGAGQPQHF.

J is TRBJ2-7 and V is TRBV6-6; D is possibly TRBD2 (5 bases). Germline V gives CDR1 MNHNY, CDR2 SVGAGI (reference sequence). V was trimmed by 8 bases and J by 6 bases, leaving 11 bases between them. This CDR3 contains 11 residues. For the CDR3, the DNA is TGTGCCAGCGGGCTAGCCGGCGAGCAGTACGTC. Its protein is CASGLAGEQYV.

This clonotype has a handful of counts. The rearrangement uses TRBV12-3 or TRBV12-4 and TRBJ1-2, with unresolved D. The CDR3 covers 13 residues. The germline V and J ends were trimmed by 3 bases and 1 base, with 6 bases remaining between them. In DNA, the CDR3 is TGTGCCAGCAGTTTTAAGCGTAACTATGGCTACACCTTC. Its protein is CASSFKRNYGYTF.

The chain carries TRBV7-8 and TRBJ2-3; D uncertain. V was pared by 2 bases and J by 10 bases, with 13 bases between. CDR3 length equals 13 residues. Germline V gene sequence: CDR1 SGHVS, CDR2 FQNEAQ. CDR3 coding DNA: TGTGCCAGCAGCTTAACGGGCCCGGTTGCGCAGTATTTT. Translating gives CASSLTGPVAQYF.

The chain links TRBV29-1 to TRBJ1-2; D call uncertain. With 0 bases removed from V and 0 bases from J, the gap between germline ends came to 8 bases. Germline lookup yields CDR1 SQVTM and CDR2 ANQGSEA. This CDR3 is built from 14 residues. This CDR3 reads CSVEDGHPNYGYTF. The DNA of the CDR3 is TGCAGCGTTGAAGATGGTCACCCTAACTATGGCTACACCTTC.

This clonotype was seen a few times. This chain links TRBV7-8 with TRBJ2-3, with 9 bases lining up with TRBD2. Losses at the gene ends were 0 bases for V and 4 bases for J; bases not matched to a gene: 5. The CDR3 is 16 residues long. Germline assignment: CDR1 SGHVS and CDR2 FQNEAQ. The CDR3 is CASSLAAGGTSDTQYF. The DNA for the CDR3 is TGTGCCAGCAGCTTAGCGGCGGGAGGGACGTCAGATACGCAGTATTTT.

This clonotype has a single count. This chain connects TRBV6-8 to TRBJ1-1, with unresolved D. The germline CDR1 and CDR2 sequences are MNHGY and SAAAGT. V was clipped by 2 bases and J by 1 base, with 26 bases between them. The CDR3 length is 20 residues. The CDR3 region is CASSYVYPYGESVENTEAFF. CDR3 DNA: TGTGCCAGCAGTTACGTATACCCTTACGGGGAAAGCGTTGAGAACACTGAAGCTTTCTTT.

V and J are TRBV5-4 and TRBJ2-1, with D hard to call. Germline V gene lookup returns CDR1 SGHNT and CDR2 YYREEE (reference sequence). CDR3 length: 14 residues. The V and J ends lost 4 bases and 0 bases respectively, with 8 bases between them. The CDR3, as DNA: TGTGCCAGCAGCATGACGAGCTCCTACAATGAGCAGTTCTTC. Amino acid sequence: CASSMTSSYNEQFF.

This clonotype turned up a few times. V usage is TRBV7-2 and J usage is TRBJ2-3; D not certain. This CDR3 region has 12 residues. The germline V gene encodes CDR1 SGHTA and CDR2 FQGNSA. V was cut by 5 bases and J by 3 bases, with 6 bases left in between. DNA for the CDR3: TGTGCCAGCAGCCACGTGACAGATACGCAGTATTTT. Translating gives CASSHVTDTQYF.

This chain links TRBV6-2 or TRBV6-3 with TRBJ2-1; D is ambiguous. The length of the CDR3 is 12 residues. Germline CDR1 and CDR2: MNHEY and SVGEGT. V was pared by 2 bases and J by 12 bases, with 11 bases between. CDR3 DNA sequence: TGTGCCAGCAGTTACCCCCCCCCGCCGCAGTTCTTC. The encoded protein is CASSYPPPPQFF.

There are many counts of this clonotype. V usage is TRBV11-2 and J usage is TRBJ1-1; D is ambiguous. The germline V gene encodes CDR1 SGHAT and CDR2 FQNNGV. This CDR3 contains 13 residues. Trimming cost V 0 bases and J 7 bases, with 9 bases left between them. CDR3 residues: CASSLDLPLEAFF. The CDR3 nucleotides are TGTGCCAGCAGCTTAGATCTCCCTCTTGAAGCTTTCTTT.

The chain links TRBV11-2 to TRBJ1-6; no clear D gene. V was cut by 1 base and J by 8 bases, with 9 bases left in between. This CDR3 region has 14 residues. CDR1 and CDR2 (germline): SGHAT, FQNNGV. The CDR3 region is CASSLGPWDSPLHF. The CDR3 region has the DNA TGTGCCAGCAGCTTAGGGCCCTGGGATTCACCCCTCCACTTT. Supplemented by reference TRBV11-2 and TRBJ1-6, the full variable domain reads EAGVAQSPRYKIIEKRQSVAFWCNPISGHATLYWYQQILGQGPKLLIQFQNNGVVDDSQLPKDRFSAERLKGVDSTLKIQPAKLEDSAVYLCASSLGPWDSPLHFGNGTRLTVT.

This clonotype showed up just a few times. The chain links TRBV7-6 to TRBJ2-1; 9 bases fit TRBD2. Trimming removed 1 base from V and 6 bases from J; junction bases left unmatched: 7. Per the germline V gene, CDR1 is SGHVS and CDR2 is FNYEAQ. The CDR3 consists of 16 residues. CDR3 loop: CASSLGPSGGPNEQFF. The CDR3 bases are TGTGCCAGCAGCTTAGGCCCAAGCGGGGGGCCCAATGAGCAGTTCTTC.

This clonotype was detected a few times. The V and J genes are TRBV4-1 and TRBJ1-1; TRBD1 aligns across 8 bases. Germline V gene lookup returns CDR1 MGHRA and CDR2 YSYEKL. This CDR3 has 15 amino acids. The V gene end was trimmed by 4 bases and the J gene end by 1 base; junction bases not matched to a gene: 5. For the CDR3, the DNA is TGCGCCAGCAGCCGTACCGGGACAGGGAACACTGAAGCTTTCTTT. Translated: CASSRTGTGNTEAFF.

There are many counts of this clonotype. V gene TRBV7-2 combines with J gene TRBJ1-1; D might be TRBD1 (6 bases). Germline assignment: CDR1 SGHTA and CDR2 FQGNSA. V lost 4 bases and J lost 0, with 12 bases in between. There are 15 residues in the CDR3. The CDR3, as DNA: TGTGCCAGCAGCTCAACCGGGACACTGAACACTGAAGCTTTCTTT. Translation gives CASSSTGTLNTEAFF.

On this clonotype: Germline and junction disagree at one end, which may indicate a read error. The CDR3: CASSSLGTGGETQYF. The CDR3 nucleotides read TGTGCAAGCAGCTCCCTCGGGACAGGAGGGGAGACCCAGTACTTC. The chain links TRBV11-2 to TRBJ2-5; 8 bases line up with TRBD1. CDR1 and CDR2 from the germline V gene are SGHAT and FQNNGV. The CDR3 is made up of 15 amino acids.

This clonotype has just a few counts. The rearrangement uses TRBV12-3 or TRBV12-4 and TRBJ1-2, with unresolved D. V lost 6 bases and J 7 bases, leaving 9 bases between the germline ends. The CDR3 totals 11 residues. For the CDR3, the DNA is TGTGCCAGCAGCCAACGAGGTGGCTACACCTTC. Translation: CASSQRGGYTF.

Many counts were recorded for this clonotype. The rearrangement uses TRBV7-2 and TRBJ2-6; D is undetermined. Germline V lookup: CDR1 SGHTA, CDR2 FQGNSA. V gave up 4 bases and J gave up 0 bases, with 10 bases separating them. There are 16 residues in the CDR3. CDR3 bases: TGTGCCAGCAGCTCCTCGGCCACCTCTGGGGCCAACGTCCTGACTTTC. Translated, it gives CASSSSATSGANVLTF. Based on the CDR3 plus reference TRBV7-2 and TRBJ2-6, the full variable domain is GAGVSQSPSNKVTEKGKDVELRCDPISGHTALYWYRQSLGQGLEFLIYFQGNSAPDKSGLPSDRFSAERTGGSVSTLTIQRTQQEDSAVYLCASSSSATSGANVLTFGAGSRLTVL.

This clonotype was detected a few times. The V gene is TRBV5-8, the J gene TRBJ1-1; D gene uncertain. In germline, CDR1 is SGHTS, CDR2 YDEGEE. Trimming removed 4 bases from V and 4 bases from J, with 20 bases in between. The CDR3 sequence is 16 residues long. The CDR3 here is CASSPIGGDLSTEAFF. In nucleotides, the CDR3 is TGTGCCAGCAGCCCGATAGGCGGGGATTTATCCACTGAAGCTTTCTTT.

This clonotype appeared many times. The chain uses TRBV7-2 and TRBJ2-1; 11 bases line up with TRBD2. V shed 0 bases and J 15 bases; nucleotides not matched to a gene: 10. This CDR3 is built from 15 residues. Germline CDR1 SGHTA, CDR2 FQGNSA. DNA of the CDR3: TGTGCCAGCAGCTTAGCAGGGCTAGCGGGGGGATTTGCGTTCTTC. It codes for CASSLAGLAGGFAFF.

The V and J genes are TRBV12-5 and TRBJ1-2; 7 positions match TRBD1. J was trimmed by 3 bases and V by 5 bases; bases with no gene match: 18. The CDR3 runs to 18 residues. Per germline, CDR1 LGHNT and CDR2 FRNRAP. CDR3 sequence: CASGQNRRGQMEDYGYTF. DNA for the CDR3: TGTGCTAGTGGTCAGAATCGACGGGGACAGATGGAGGACTATGGCTACACCTTC.

The chain is built from TRBV4-1 and TRBJ2-7; TRBD1 matches at 8 bases. This CDR3 has 18 residues. The germline CDR1 and CDR2 sequences are MGHRA and YSYEKL. J was trimmed by 6 bases and V by 4 bases; bases with no gene match: 20. CDR3 in amino acids: CASSRRELSGQGDFEQYF. Here the CDR3 DNA reads TGCGCCAGCAGCCGCCGCGAACTTAGCGGACAGGGAGATTTCGAGCAGTACTTC.

This clonotype came up a few times. CDR3 nucleotides: TGTGCCAGCAGCCCAAGAGGAGGGCCCGGGGAGCTGTTTTTT. Translation: CASSPRGGPGELFF. The chain joins TRBV5-4 to TRBJ2-2; D is possibly TRBD2 (6 bases). The length of the CDR3 is 14 residues. V was clipped by 4 bases and J by 6 bases, with 13 bases between them. Germline V lookup: CDR1 SGHNT, CDR2 YYREEE (reference sequence).

The chain uses TRBV7-9 and TRBJ2-3; 14 bases are shared with TRBD2. Trimming removed 10 bases from V and 7 bases from J; junction bases left unmatched: 4. The CDR3 loop spans 13 amino acids. Germline V lookup: CDR1 SEHNR, CDR2 FQNEAQ (reference sequence). The CDR3, as DNA: TGTGCCACCGGGACTAGCGGGGGATATACGCAGTATTTT. Translation: CATGTSGGYTQYF.